This is a list of T cell receptor beta chains from one sample in a study of chemoradiotherapy in HPV16-positive cancers. Clones were read by immunoSEQ multiplex PCR, and TCRdb kept only the in-frame ones, dropping some. Here the sample spans 9,500 to 12,000 clones, approximately 91% being singletons. The input for sequencing was blood, taken from a patient who underwent chemoradiotherapy. These receptors all stem from a human donor with HPV-associated anogenital cancer. Both conserved end residues are part of each CDR3. The order of the fields is D gene, clone size, J gene, V gene, CDR3 DNA, CDR3 protein. The D gene is left open where the match is weak. Clone size, where shown, is once, few, many, or a class for clones that have expanded.

TRBD1,NA,TRBJ1-2,TRBV5-4,TGTGCCAGCAGCCCCTGGACAGGGGGCAGGGGAGGGTATGGCTACACCTTC,CASSPWTGGRGGYGYTF
TRBD2,NA,TRBJ2-1,TRBV4-1,TGCGCCAGCAGCCGGGCGTCCCGGCAGGGAGGGAACGGTGAGCAGTTCTTC,CASSRASRQGGNGEQFF
NA,NA,TRBJ1-5,TRBV4-3,TGCGCCAGCAGCCAAGATACGGGACTTCGGCCCCAGCATTTT,CASSQDTGLRPQHF
NA,NA,TRBJ2-5,TRBV5-1,TGCGCCAGCAGCCAAGCCAGGGGCTTAACTCAAGAGACCCAGTACTTC,CASSQARGLTQETQYF
NA,NA,TRBJ2-5,TRBV5-4,TGTGCCAGCAGCTTAGGGGCTCAAGAGACCCAGTACTTC,CASSLGAQETQYF
TRBD1,NA,TRBJ2-3,TRBV6-4,TGTGCCAGCAGCCAGACAGGGATGGCAGATACGCAGTATTTT,CASSQTGMADTQYF
NA,few,TRBJ1-1,TRBV19,TGTGCCAGTACCACCACCAGGGGGAACACTGAAGCTTTCTTT,CASTTTRGNTEAFF
NA,NA,TRBJ2-7,TRBV5-1,TGCGCCAGCAGCCCTGGCTACGAGCAGTACTTC,CASSPGYEQYF
TRBD2,NA,TRBJ2-7,TRBV6-1,TGTGCCAGCAGTCAAGGGCGGGGGGGGACTACCCCCTACGAGCAGTACTTC,CASSQGRGGTTPYEQYF
NA,NA,TRBJ1-1,TRBV4-3,TGCGCCAGCAGCCAAGCCCGGGACGGACGAAGAGCTTTCTTT,CASSQARDGRRAFF
TRBD1,NA,TRBJ2-2,TRBV18,TGTGCCAGCTCGGTCGACAGGGCTGCGAACACCGGGGAGCTGTTTTTT,CASSVDRAANTGELFF
TRBD2,NA,TRBJ2-5,TRBV6-1,TGTGCCAGCAGTGACTTTGCTAGCGGGTTACTCCAAGAGACCCAGTACTTC,CASSDFASGLLQETQYF
NA,NA,TRBJ1-1,TRBV19,TGTGCCAGTACCCCGGAAGGGAACACGGGTGAAGCTTTCTTT,CASTPEGNTGEAFF
NA,few,TRBJ2-7,TRBV27,TGTGCCACTAGAGAGACAGGATCCTCCTACGAGCAGTACTTC,CATRETGSSYEQYF
NA,NA,TRBJ2-1,TRBV7-9,TGTGCCAGCAGCTTCGGTACAGTTCCCAATGAGCAGTTCTTC,CASSFGTVPNEQFF
NA,NA,TRBJ2-7,TRBV2,TGTGCCAGCAGGCTAGCGAGGGTTTGGGAGCAGTACTTC,CASRLARVWEQYF
TRBD1,NA,TRBJ2-5,TRBV2,TGTGCCAGCAGTCGGGACAGGGGGAGTGGGGAGACCCAGTACTTC,CASSRDRGSGETQYF
TRBD1,NA,TRBJ1-4,TRBV18,TGTGCCAGCTCACCGCAGGGGGCCAAGACTAATGAAAAACTGTTTTTT,CASSPQGAKTNEKLFF
TRBD1,once,TRBJ2-4,TRBV18,TGTGCCAGCGCGGCAGGGGGCCAAAACATTCAGTACTTC,CASAAGGQNIQYF
TRBD1,once,TRBJ1-2,TRBV19,TGTGCCAGTAGTACCTCTTCAGGGGGGACATACTATGGCTACACCTTC,CASSTSSGGTYYGYTF
NA,NA,TRBJ1-6,TRBV7-3,TGTGCCAGCAGCTTAAGACCGGGTAGCGATTCACCCCTCCACTTT,CASSLRPGSDSPLHF
NA,NA,TRBJ1-1,TRBV5-1,TGCGCCAGCAGCTTGGCCGTGACCTCTACAGAGGCTTTCTTT,CASSLAVTSTEAFF
TRBD1,NA,TRBJ2-1,TRBV4-1,TGCGCCAGCAGCCAGATTCAGGGGGCATCGTCCTACAATGAGCAGTTCTTC,CASSQIQGASSYNEQFF
NA,NA,TRBJ1-3,TRBV29-1,TGCAGCGTTGCGACGAGCTCTGGAAACACCATATATTTT,CSVATSSGNTIYF
TRBD1,NA,TRBJ2-2,TRBV7-9,TGTGCCAGCAGCTTAGAAGGGGGCGCAACTACCGGGGAGCTGTTTTTT,CASSLEGGATTGELFF
TRBD2,NA,TRBJ2-2,TRBV5-1,TGCGCCACCAAGACTAGCGGGGGGGCCTCTAACACCGGGGAGCTGTTTTTT,CATKTSGGASNTGELFF
NA,NA,TRBJ2-2,TRBV10-3,TGTGCCATCAGTGAGTCGGTGCAGAACACCGGGGAGCTGTTTTTT,CAISESVQNTGELFF
NA,NA,TRBJ1-2,TRBV4-1,TGCGCCAGCAGCCAAGAATGGACCCAGGCTGGCTACACCTTC,CASSQEWTQAGYTF
TRBD2,NA,TRBJ2-5,TRBV5-1,TGCGCCAGCAGCTTGGTTAGCGGGGGCCGAGAGACCCAGTACTTC,CASSLVSGGRETQYF
NA,once,TRBJ2-7,TRBV4-1,TGCGCCAGCAGCCAAGGGTTTGGGGGTAGCTACGAGCAGTACTTC,CASSQGFGGSYEQYF
NA,NA,TRBJ1-6,TRBV21-1,TGTGCCAGCAGCAATGAGTATTCACCCCTCCACTTT,CASSNEYSPLHF
TRBD1,NA,TRBJ1-6,TRBV7-2,TGTGCCAGCAGCTTAGGCCAGGGGGTTCAATCACCCCTCCACTTT,CASSLGQGVQSPLHF
NA,NA,TRBJ1-3,TRBV2,TGTGCCAGCAGCCAAAATCGACAGCGGCGCTCTGGAAACACCATATATTTT,CASSQNRQRRSGNTIYF
NA,few,TRBJ1-1,TRBV7-3,TGTGCCAGCAGCTCTGCTGATGATCATGAAGCTTTCTTT,CASSSADDHEAFF
NA,NA,TRBJ2-3,TRBV7-9,TGTGCCAGCAGCCCCCGGCTCGGGGATGACCGAGATACGCAGTATTTT,CASSPRLGDDRDTQYF
TRBD1,few,TRBJ1-6,TRBV7-9,TGTGCCAGCAGCCCCCGGACAGGGGACATCAATTCACCCCTCCACTTT,CASSPRTGDINSPLHF
NA,few,TRBJ2-6,TRBV5-1,TGCGCCAGCAGCTTGGGGGCGGGCAGGGTGACCCTCTCTGGGGCCAACGTCCTGACTTTC,CASSLGAGRVTLSGANVLTF
TRBD1,NA,TRBJ1-4,TRBV5-5,TGTGCCAGCAGCTTAGGGACAGGGGCTGAAAAACTGTTTTTT,CASSLGTGAEKLFF
NA,NA,TRBJ1-2,TRBV11-2,TGTGCCAGCAGCTTAGTCCTGACAGGCTTAAGAGGGGGCTACACCTTC,CASSLVLTGLRGGYTF
NA,NA,TRBJ1-1,TRBV20-1,TGCAGTGCTAGAGTGGGGGGGACCGCTTTCTTT,CSARVGGTAFF
NA,NA,TRBJ2-5,TRBV20-1,TGCAGTGCTAGAGATTCCAGCACCCAGTACTTC,CSARDSSTQYF
NA,NA,TRBJ1-4,TRBV30,TGTGCCTGGAGTGCCCGAGTTAAGGGTGAAAAACTGTTTTTT,CAWSARVKGEKLFF
NA,NA,TRBJ1-2,TRBV30,TGTGCCTGGAGCAAAGGGGGGGGACGGAACTATGGCTACACCTTC,CAWSKGGGRNYGYTF
TRBD1,NA,TRBJ1-1,TRBV30,TGTGCCTGGAGTGTTTGGGACAGGAAAGCTTTCTTT,CAWSVWDRKAFF
NA,NA,TRBJ2-2,TRBV7-9,TGTGCCAGCAGCTTAGCGTACGGATCAAACACCGGGGAGCTGTTTTTT,CASSLAYGSNTGELFF
NA,NA,TRBJ2-2,TRBV11-2,TGTGCCAGCAGCCTCGGGTTGGTCGGCGGGGAGCTGTTTTTT,CASSLGLVGGELFF